This is a list of T cell receptor beta chains from one sample in a study of shared clonotypes between healthy human individuals. Here immunoSEQ multiplex PCR was the method, and the copy in TCRdb shows in-frame clones only, minus some. The sample consists of 2.3 million or so clones, 90% to 95% of them appearing once. What was sequenced was naive CD4+ T cells from PBMCs. Receptors were obtained from a man between 18 and 29 years old in good health. Some clones in this sample may be carry-over from other donors' samples. Both conserved end residues are part of each CDR3. A D gene is named only where the DNA matches it firmly. Clone size is stated in some rows and not others, as once, few, many or a class when expanded.

DNA: TGTGCCAGCAGCCTAGCAGTTAGCACAGATACGCAGTATTTT
CDR3: CASSLAVSTDTQYF
size: once
J: TRBJ2-3
V: TRBV7-9
D: .

DNA: TGTGCCAGCAGCCCCGGAGCCTATGGCTACACCTTC
CDR3: CASSPGAYGYTF
size: .
J: TRBJ1-2
V: TRBV5-5
D: .

DNA: TGTGCCAGCAGTTTCCTAGAGACTGAAGCTTTCTTT
CDR3: CASSFLETEAFF
size: .
J: TRBJ1-1
V: TRBV28
D: .

DNA: TGTGCCAGCAGCGTAGAGGGTAGAGAACAAGAGACCCAGTACTTC
CDR3: CASSVEGREQETQYF
size: .
J: TRBJ2-5
V: TRBV9
D: .

DNA: TGTGCCAGCGGCTTGGGGGGTTGGGGCGATGAGCAGTTCTTC
CDR3: CASGLGGWGDEQFF
size: .
J: TRBJ2-1
V: TRBV7-2
D: .

DNA: TGTGCCAGCAGCTCAGGGCACCGAACAACTAATGAAAAACTGTTTTTT
CDR3: CASSSGHRTTNEKLFF
size: once
J: TRBJ1-4
V: TRBV7-9
D: .

DNA: TGTGCCAGCAGCTTGCGGGAAGCCAAAAACATTCAGTACTTC
CDR3: CASSLREAKNIQYF
size: .
J: TRBJ2-4
V: TRBV5-4
D: .

DNA: TGCAGCGTACGGGCACCTCAACAAGGAGAGCAGTACTTC
CDR3: CSVRAPQQGEQYF
size: .
J: TRBJ2-7
V: TRBV29-1
D: .

DNA: TGCGCCAGCAGCTTGGCCGGAGCAGGGGGCACCGGGGAGCTGTTTTTT
CDR3: CASSLAGAGGTGELFF
size: once
J: TRBJ2-2
V: TRBV5-1
D: TRBD1

DNA: TGTGCCTCAGGGGGTCTAGGACAGCCCCAGCATTTT
CDR3: CASGGLGQPQHF
size: .
J: TRBJ1-5
V: TRBV2
D: TRBD1

DNA: TGTGCCAGCCTTCGTTGGGGAATGAGCAATCAGCCCCAGCATTTT
CDR3: CASLRWGMSNQPQHF
size: .
J: TRBJ1-5
V: TRBV28
D: .

DNA: TGTGCCAGCAGTTACTCGTGGGGGAACCCCTCCTACGAGCAGTACTTC
CDR3: CASSYSWGNPSYEQYF
size: .
J: TRBJ2-7
V: TRBV6-5
D: .

DNA: TGTGCCAGCGGCCAATACGAGCAGTACTTC
CDR3: CASGQYEQYF
size: .
J: TRBJ2-7
V: TRBV2
D: .

DNA: TGCAGCGTCGGGGGGTCGGTCGGGAGGAGCACAGATACGCAGTATTTT
CDR3: CSVGGSVGRSTDTQYF
size: .
J: TRBJ2-3
V: TRBV29-1
D: TRBD2

DNA: TGCGCCAGCACCCCAGGACTAGCGGGAGTAACCGGGGAGCTGTTTTTT
CDR3: CASTPGLAGVTGELFF
size: .
J: TRBJ2-2
V: TRBV5-1
D: TRBD2

DNA: TGTGCCAGCATCGCGGGCCACACTGAAGCTTTCTTT
CDR3: CASIAGHTEAFF
size: .
J: TRBJ1-1
V: TRBV28
D: .

DNA: TGTGCCAGCAGCTCGGGGACAGGGGGCTACGAGCAGTACTTC
CDR3: CASSSGTGGYEQYF
size: .
J: TRBJ2-7
V: TRBV27
D: TRBD1

DNA: TGCAGTGCTAGACCCAGGGATAGGCAGTACTTC
CDR3: CSARPRDRQYF
size: .
J: TRBJ2-7
V: TRBV20-1
D: .

DNA: TGTGCCAGCAGTTTAGGCGGGACTAACAATTCACCCCTCCACTTT
CDR3: CASSLGGTNNSPLHF
size: .
J: TRBJ1-6
V: TRBV27
D: .

DNA: TGTGCCAGCAGTTCGGGCAGGGGGTACAATGAGCAGTTCTTC
CDR3: CASSSGRGYNEQFF
size: .
J: TRBJ2-1
V: TRBV27
D: TRBD1

DNA: TGTGCCAGCTCTCAGGATAGAACTAATGAAAAACTGTTTTTT
CDR3: CASSQDRTNEKLFF
size: .
J: TRBJ1-4
V: TRBV27
D: .

DNA: TGTGCCAGCAGTTTAGGGCGGAGGGATGAGCAGTTCTTC
CDR3: CASSLGRRDEQFF
size: once
J: TRBJ2-1
V: TRBV28
D: .

DNA: TGTGCCAGCAGCGTAGCTGGGGGGGGTGGACAGAACACCGGGGAGCTGTTTTTT
CDR3: CASSVAGGGGQNTGELFF
size: .
J: TRBJ2-2
V: TRBV9
D: TRBD2

DNA: TGCGCCAGCAGCTTGGCCATGCCCTCGGGGACCCTATCTGGGGCCAACGTCCTGACTTTC
CDR3: CASSLAMPSGTLSGANVLTF
size: once
J: TRBJ2-6
V: TRBV5-1
D: .

DNA: TGTGCCAGCAGCGTAGGGAGGGGGCGTGGGAACACTGAAGCTTTCTTT
CDR3: CASSVGRGRGNTEAFF
size: .
J: TRBJ1-1
V: TRBV9
D: TRBD1

DNA: TGTGCCACCGGACCCGGGACTAGCGGAATTTTAAAAGGCACAGATACGCAGTATTTT
CDR3: CATGPGTSGILKGTDTQYF
size: .
J: TRBJ2-3
V: TRBV2
D: TRBD2

DNA: TGCGCCACCCACGGGGGTGGCTACACCTTC
CDR3: CATHGGGYTF
size: .
J: TRBJ1-2
V: TRBV10-1
D: .

DNA: TGTGCCAGCAGCGCCGCCAGGCTAGCGGCGGATACGCAGTATTTT
CDR3: CASSAARLAADTQYF
size: .
J: TRBJ2-3
V: TRBV7-8
D: TRBD2

DNA: TGTGCCAGCAGCTTAGTGGGGACAGGGATGGGTCAGCCCCAGCATTTT
CDR3: CASSLVGTGMGQPQHF
size: once
J: TRBJ1-5
V: TRBV7-2
D: TRBD1

DNA: TGTGCCAGCAGACGTGCAGGGAGTAGCAATCAGCCCCAGCATTTT
CDR3: CASRRAGSSNQPQHF
size: .
J: TRBJ1-5
V: TRBV28
D: .

DNA: TGTGCCGGGACCACAGGGGGCTCACCCCTCCACTTT
CDR3: CAGTTGGSPLHF
size: .
J: TRBJ1-6
V: TRBV28
D: TRBD1

DNA: TGTGCCAGCAGTGATTTAGGCAGGGGATCTCGGGCTGAAGCTTTCTTT
CDR3: CASSDLGRGSRAEAFF
size: .
J: TRBJ1-1
V: TRBV25-1
D: .

DNA: TGTGCCAGCAGTCTATGGACGAGCACCTACGAGCAGTACTTC
CDR3: CASSLWTSTYEQYF
size: .
J: TRBJ2-7
V: TRBV28
D: .

DNA: TGTGCCAGTAGTCGGGACCTCTATGGCTACACCTTC
CDR3: CASSRDLYGYTF
size: .
J: TRBJ1-2
V: TRBV19
D: .

DNA: TGCGCCAGCAGCTTGGATGGGGCAAGCGGGACTGAAGCTTTCTTT
CDR3: CASSLDGASGTEAFF
size: once
J: TRBJ1-1
V: TRBV5-1
D: .

DNA: TGTGCCAGCAGCCCCCGGGGGCCCAATGAGCAGTTCTTC
CDR3: CASSPRGPNEQFF
size: .
J: TRBJ2-1
V: TRBV7-2
D: .

DNA: TGTGCCAGCACAGGGCGTACTGAAGCTTTCTTT
CDR3: CASTGRTEAFF
size: once
J: TRBJ1-1
V: TRBV7-2
D: .

DNA: TGCGCCAGCAGCTTGAACCCCCAAGAGGGCGGAAACACCATATATTTT
CDR3: CASSLNPQEGGNTIYF
size: .
J: TRBJ1-3
V: TRBV5-1
D: .

DNA: TGTGCCAGCAGCCCGGGGACAGGCGGTGAGACCCAGTACTTC
CDR3: CASSPGTGGETQYF
size: .
J: TRBJ2-5
V: TRBV7-8
D: TRBD1

DNA: TGTGCCAGCAATGGGAGGGGGCGACCCACCGGGGAGCTGTTTTTT
CDR3: CASNGRGRPTGELFF
size: once
J: TRBJ2-2
V: TRBV2
D: .

DNA: TGTGCCAGCAGTCAAACCCGGGACTACTTTTCAGATACGCAGTATTTT
CDR3: CASSQTRDYFSDTQYF
size: .
J: TRBJ2-3
V: TRBV28
D: TRBD2

DNA: TGTGCCAGCAAACCCCTGAACTATGGCTACACCTTC
CDR3: CASKPLNYGYTF
size: .
J: TRBJ1-2
V: TRBV28
D: .

DNA: TGTGCCAGCAGCCCTACAGGGGGCCAGGGAGAGACCCAGTACTTC
CDR3: CASSPTGGQGETQYF
size: .
J: TRBJ2-5
V: TRBV11-1
D: TRBD1

DNA: TGTGCCAGCAGCGGACTAGCGGAGCAGTTCTTC
CDR3: CASSGLAEQFF
size: .
J: TRBJ2-1
V: TRBV6-1
D: TRBD2

DNA: TGCGCCAGCAGCCAAGAACCCCCCGGCAGCACAGATACGCAGTATTTT
CDR3: CASSQEPPGSTDTQYF
size: .
J: TRBJ2-3
V: TRBV4-1
D: .

DNA: TGTGCCAGCAGCTACGGAGCGGACAGGCGGTTCTTC
CDR3: CASSYGADRRFF
size: once
J: TRBJ2-1
V: TRBV21-1
D: .

DNA: TGTGCCAGCCGTCAGGTTAGCAATCAGCCCCAGCATTTT
CDR3: CASRQVSNQPQHF
size: few
J: TRBJ1-5
V: TRBV6-1
D: .

DNA: TGTGCCAGCAGCCCGGCGCTGGCTAGCGGTTCCACAGATACGCAGTATTTT
CDR3: CASSPALASGSTDTQYF
size: .
J: TRBJ2-3
V: TRBV5-8
D: TRBD2

DNA: TGTGCCAGCAGCTTAAAAGCCACCAGGAACACCGGGGAGCTGTTTTTT
CDR3: CASSLKATRNTGELFF
size: .
J: TRBJ2-2
V: TRBV7-3
D: .